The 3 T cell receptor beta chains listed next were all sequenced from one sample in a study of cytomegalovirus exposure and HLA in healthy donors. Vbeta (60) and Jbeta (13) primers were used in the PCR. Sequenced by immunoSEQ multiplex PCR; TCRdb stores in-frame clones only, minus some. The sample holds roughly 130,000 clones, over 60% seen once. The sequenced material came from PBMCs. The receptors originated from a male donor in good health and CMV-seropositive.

CDR3 loop: CATYRDRGPEPYEQYF. CDR3 nucleotide sequence: TGTGCCACCTACCGGGACAGGGGGCCTGAACCCTACGAGCAGTACTTC. The chain joins TRBV28 to TRBJ2-7; 12 bases fit TRBD1. V dropped 10 bases and J dropped 2; count of bases not matched to a gene: 12. The length of the CDR3 is 16 residues. CDR1 is MDHEN, CDR2 SYDVKM, per germline.

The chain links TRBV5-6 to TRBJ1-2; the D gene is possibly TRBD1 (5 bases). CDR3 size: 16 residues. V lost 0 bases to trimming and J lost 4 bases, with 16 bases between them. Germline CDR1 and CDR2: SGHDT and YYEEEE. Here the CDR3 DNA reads TGTGCCAGCAGCTTGGCGGAGCAGGGTTCCGGCTATGGCTACACCTTC. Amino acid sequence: CASSLAEQGSGYGYTF.

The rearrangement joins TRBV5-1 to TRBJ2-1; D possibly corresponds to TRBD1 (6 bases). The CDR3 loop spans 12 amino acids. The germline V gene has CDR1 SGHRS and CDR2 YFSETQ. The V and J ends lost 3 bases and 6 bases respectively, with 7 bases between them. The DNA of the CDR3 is TGCGCCAGCAGCTCGGACAGCAATGAGCAGTTCTTC. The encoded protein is CASSSDSNEQFF.